The text below deals with one T cell receptor (beta chain). The antigen remains unidentified. This CDR3 comprises 14 residues. The germline V gene has CDR1 MDHEN and CDR2 SYDVKM. V was cut by 10 bases and J by 0 bases, with 13 bases left in between. These data originate in a study of T cell responses to AZD1222 COVID-19 vaccine. Findings and caveats of the study: Baseline seropositivity characterized only six or seven AZD1222 recipients. Females outnumbered males among donors, who were mostly white British; clonal diversity was possibly underestimated. Sampling that yielded the repertoires occurred only after the peak T cell response.

TCRdb's table, derived via immunoSEQ multiplex PCR, lists solely in-frame clones and lacks some. The profile shows more than 35,000 clones, about 82% of them singletons. The origin of this receptor is an adult who received the MenACWY meningococcal vaccine as a control. This sequence joins TRBV28 and TRBJ2-4; maybe TRBD2 (5 bases). This material consisted of peripheral blood, taken 28 days after the second dose of the MenACWY control vaccine. Here the CDR3 reads CATREAVAKNIQYF. In nucleotides, the CDR3 is TGTGCCACCAGAGAAGCGGTAGCCAAAAACATTCAGTACTTC.